This T cell receptor (beta chain) stems from a study of T-cell memory formation after mild COVID-19. On the study more broadly: Clusters were largely donor specific. General study results and limits: The second-wave clones peaking on day 37 were not confirmed as SARS-CoV-2-specific.

This clonotype was recorded at least ten times. Antigen: not known. MiXCR, run by TCRdb on the 5' RACE reads, gives a single entry per CDR3 protein. The sample records some 450,000 distinct CDR3 sequences, around 20% being singletons. V gave up 5 bases and J gave up 0 bases; unmatched junction bases: 16. The CDR3 loop spans 20 amino acids. The germline V gene has CDR1 SGHTA and CDR2 FQGTGA. This receptor was obtained from an adult woman who had mild COVID-19 (a few samples of this study predate the infection). Cell type and time point are not known. The chain is built from TRBV7-3 and TRBJ2-6; 7 bases fit TRBD1. Source material: PBMCs or a T cell subset sorted from them (not recorded which). In nucleotides, the CDR3 is TGTGCCAGCAGCCTCCAACCTCTGACAGGGATCTACTCTGGGGCCAACGTCCTGACTTTC. Protein: CASSLQPLTGIYSGANVLTF. The variable domain in full, with the rest retrieved from reference TRBV7-3 and TRBJ2-6, is GAGVSQTPSNKVTEKGKYVELRCDPISGHTALYWYRQSLGQGPEFLIYFQGTGAADDSGLPNDRFFAVRPEGSVSTLKIQRTERGDSAVYLCASSLQPLTGIYSGANVLTFGAGSRLTVL.